The T cell receptor (beta chain) under discussion was sequenced for a study of blood T cell repertoires in COVID-19. Study details: Samples representing acute and convalescent COVID-19 were sourced from the United States, Italy and Spain. Sample material is recorded as cDNA or gDNA derived from T cells, B-cell-depleted T cells, or PBMCs.

Looked up from germline, CDR1 is WNHNN and CDR2 is SYGVQD (reference sequence). There are 17 residues in the CDR3. Trimming at V came to 2 bases and at J to 5 bases, leaving 10 bases not matched to a gene. Original handling: Researchers report that nucleated cell counts were estimated from reference gene primer amplification. The protocol was immunoSEQ multiplex PCR, while the TCRdb copy is restricted to in-frame clones and leaves out a portion. V, J and clone size reflect that table, while D and trimming were determined from the DNA. The sample shows over 150,000 clones, 70% to 85% of them seen only once.

The source of this sequence is a woman in her sixties or seventies with acute or convalescent COVID-19. J is TRBJ2-3 and V is TRBV10-1, with 10 positions matching TRBD1. Sequencing was carried out using peripheral blood. As DNA, the CDR3 is TGCGCCAGCAGTGAGGGGACAGGGGCCCCGTCTGGAGATACGCAGTATTTT. Protein product: CASSEGTGAPSGDTQYF.